This T cell receptor (beta chain) originates from a study of cytomegalovirus exposure and HLA in healthy donors. Study in general: Of the donors genotyped, about 410 in all, 65% to 90% fell in the Caucasian-associated ancestry cluster. Study-wide points: A list of about 160 TCR beta chains associated with cytomegalovirus was given. Further analysis was carried out later, and it showed several of the most significant clusters appearing linked to common viral pathogens.

As regards this clone: Its antigen is unidentified.

PCR used 60 Vbeta primers and 13 Jbeta primers. The table came from immunoSEQ multiplex PCR; TCRdb's copy has only in-frame clones and leaves some out. The sample yields a few hundred thousand clones, approximately 79% seen once. The CDR3 totals 16 residues. The source is a man younger than 30 in good health and CMV-seronegative. Source material: PBMCs. The chain carries TRBV21-1 and TRBJ2-7; the table names TRBD1, a call not compared with the DNA. TRBV21-1 is deemed a pseudogene. CDR3 in amino acids: CASSTWTGAGPYEQYF. DNA for the CDR3: TGTGCCAGCAGCACCTGGACAGGCGCTGGCCCTTACGAGCAGTACTTC.